These 10 T cell receptor beta chains originate from one sample sequenced in a study of shared clonotypes between healthy human individuals. The method was immunoSEQ multiplex PCR; TCRdb's version includes in-frame clones alone and lacks a portion of them. The sample includes 2 million to 2.5 million clones, more than 85% seen only once; the top ten take under 0.45%. The sequencing sample was made of naive CD4+ T cells from PBMCs. Specified subset: CD45RA+ positively selected. Receptors were obtained from a man between 18 and 29 years old in good health. Some clones in this sample may be carry-over from other donors' samples.

The rearrangement links TRBV7-2 to TRBJ2-5; D might be TRBD1 or TRBD2, each matching 6 bases. The CDR3 sequence is 15 residues long. Trimming stripped 3 bases from V and 5 bases from J, with 16 bases between. Germline CDR1 reads SGHTA; CDR2 reads FQGNSA. The CDR3 nucleotides are TGTGCCAGCAGCTTGAACAGGGAGGTTTGGGAGACCCAGTACTTC. It is translated as CASSLNREVWETQYF.

The chain recombines TRBV25-1 with TRBJ2-5; TRBD2 agrees at 11 bases. Germline V CDR1 and CDR2: MGHDK, SYGVNS. The junction had 7 bases not matched to a gene; V was cut back by 1 base and J by 3 bases. The CDR3 length is 17 residues. CDR3 region: CASSEWLAGGPEETQYF. The CDR3 DNA reads as TGTGCCAGCAGTGAATGGTTAGCGGGAGGGCCGGAAGAGACCCAGTACTTC.

This clone was recorded once. The chain carries TRBV10-3 and TRBJ2-3, with D possibly being TRBD2 (6 bases). The CDR3 is made up of 14 amino acids. Trimming pared 3 bases from V and 7 bases from J, leaving 14 bases between. Germline CDR1 ENHRY, CDR2 SYGVKD. CDR3 sequence: CAISDWGVGYTQYF. The CDR3 DNA reads as TGTGCCATCAGTGACTGGGGGGTGGGCTATACGCAGTATTTT.

CDR3 residues: CASSLSSGGEYEQYF. The CDR3 bases are TGTGCCAGCAGCCTCAGCTCAGGAGGGGAATACGAGCAGTACTTC. The chain recombines TRBV5-4 with TRBJ2-7, with D tentatively TRBD2 (6 bases). The CDR3 contains 15 residues. Trimming left V 4 bases short and J 4 bases short, with 18 bases between. In germline, CDR1 is SGHNT, CDR2 YYREEE (reference sequence).

The chain joins TRBV6-1 to TRBJ1-1; no clear D. Deletions cut 4 bases from V and 5 bases from J, with 11 bases between. Germline assignment: CDR1 MNHNS and CDR2 SASEGT. This CDR3 has 13 residues. The CDR3 DNA sequence: TGTGCCAGCAGTGCTGAGGTAAGGACTGAAGCTTTCTTT. It translates to CASSAEVRTEAFF.

The V gene is TRBV28, the J gene TRBJ2-7; 7 positions agree with TRBD1. CDR3 length equals 15 residues. The V segment lost 5 bases and the J segment 2 bases; nucleotides outside the gene matches: 9. Germline V lookup: CDR1 MDHEN, CDR2 SYDVKM. The CDR3 DNA reads TGTGCCAGCAGTGGCACGAGGGACAGTCCCTACGAGCAGTACTTC. Translating it yields CASSGTRDSPYEQYF.

This clone has only one observation. The CDR3 reads CASSLVSGGAGGNQPQHF. CDR3 nucleotide sequence: TGTGCCAGCAGCTTAGTTTCAGGGGGCGCCGGAGGCAATCAGCCCCAGCATTTT. V usage is TRBV7-9 and J usage is TRBJ1-5; 8 bases line up with TRBD1. The CDR3 totals 18 residues. Germline V gene sequence: CDR1 SEHNR, CDR2 FQNEAQ (reference sequence). Trimming cost V 1 base and J 2 bases; bases outside gene matches: 10. The full variable domain, with the rest looked up from reference TRBV7-9 and TRBJ1-5, is DTGVSQNPRHKITKRGQNVTFRCDPISEHNRLYWYRQTLGQGPEFLTYFQNEAQLEKSRLLSDRFSAERPKGSFSTLEIQRTEQGDSAMYLCASSLVSGGAGGNQPQHFGDGTRLSIL.

The V and J genes are TRBV4-1 and TRBJ1-5, with 7 positions matching TRBD1. The J segment lost 5 bases and the V segment lost 2 bases, leaving 9 bases of the junction unmatched. The CDR3 extends over 16 amino acids. Germline V gives CDR1 MGHRA, CDR2 YSYEKL. CDR3 loop: CASSQSTGVWDQPQHF. CDR3 DNA: TGCGCCAGCAGCCAATCAACAGGGGTTTGGGATCAGCCCCAGCATTTT.

On this clone: The identical CDR3 is also encoded by other nucleotide sequences in the sample. The CDR3 region is CASSYGLNQPQHF. The CDR3 DNA follows: TGCGCCAGCAGCTACGGGCTAAATCAGCCCCAGCATTTT. V gene TRBV5-1 combines with J gene TRBJ1-5, with D uncertain. The V gene's germline CDR1 is SGHRS and CDR2 YFSETQ. The CDR3 consists of 13 residues. Trimming stripped 3 bases from V and 4 bases from J, with 8 bases between.

The chain links TRBV6-1 to TRBJ2-1; D is ambiguous. This CDR3 region has 14 residues. Trimming took 2 bases from V and 7 from J, leaving 12 bases between them. Germline V gene data show CDR1 as MNHNS and CDR2 as SASEGT. CDR3 in amino acids: CASSESRMGNEQFF. In DNA, the CDR3 is TGTGCCAGCAGTGAATCACGTATGGGAAATGAGCAGTTCTTC.